The rows below give T cell receptor beta chains drawn from one sample of a study of identical twins. TCRdb re-called the 5' RACE reads through MiXCR, storing one row per CDR3 protein. The table records hundreds of thousands of distinct CDR3 sequences, roughly 20% of them present only once. These records were also assigned to another study, of T cells expressing NK-cell markers.

Sequenced sample: PBMCs. These receptors originate from a woman under 30 in good health. CDR3s include the opening cysteine and the closing phenylalanine or tryptophan. D genes are given only for firm matches. Clone size is stated in some rows and not others, as once, few, many or a class when expanded.

j_call clone_size d_call v_call cdr3_nt cdr3_aa
TRBJ1-2 - - TRBV12-3/TRBV12-4 TGTGCCAGCAGTTTTTTCGGGGGCTACACCTTC CASSFFGGYTF
TRBJ2-7 once - TRBV2 TGTGCCAGCAGTGAAGGGGGGCGGGAGAACTACGAGCAGTACTTC CASSEGGRENYEQYF
TRBJ2-1 - TRBD2 TRBV11-2 TGTGCCAGCAGCTTATCCAGCGGGAGGAACTCCTACAATGAGCAGTTCTTC CASSLSSGRNSYNEQFF
TRBJ2-1 - - TRBV15 TGTGCCACCAGCAGATTACGGACCCGACGCCTCTTC CATSRLRTRRLF
TRBJ2-7 - TRBD1 TRBV5-1 TGCGCCAGCAGCGCTCTAAGGGACAGATATCTTGAGCAGTACTTC CASSALRDRYLEQYF
TRBJ2-1 few - TRBV15 TGTGCCACCAGCAGAGATTACCCCCCCCTTTGGACTGGAGCCTACAATGAGCAGTTCTTC CATSRDYPPLWTGAYNEQFF
TRBJ1-2 once - TRBV12-3/TRBV12-4 TGTGCCAGCAGTTTAGCGGGGGTTGAATATGGCTACACCTTC CASSLAGVEYGYTF
TRBJ2-1 few TRBD2 TRBV11-2 TGTGCCAGCAGCTTATCCAGCGGGGGGGCTGGTGAGCAGTTCTTC CASSLSSGGAGEQFF
TRBJ2-1 few - TRBV7-2 TGTGCCAGCAGCCTTTTGGCCCTGGGTGACGATGAGCAGTTCTTC CASSLLALGDDEQFF
TRBJ2-3 - - TRBV3-1 TGTGCCAGCAGCCCATTTGGAGATACGCAGTATTTT CASSPFGDTQYF
TRBJ1-4 - - TRBV29-1 TGCAGCGTTGCGTTACGGGGGCTGAGGGAAAAACTGTTTTTT CSVALRGLREKLFF
TRBJ2-2 - - TRBV6-1 TGTGCCGCCGGCCCCCTTACGAACACCGGGGAGCTGTTTTTT CAAGPLTNTGELFF
TRBJ2-1 few - TRBV7-2 TGTGCCAGCCGGGCAATCTTTGAGCAGTTCTTC CASRAIFEQFF
TRBJ2-1 - - TRBV5-6 TGTGCCAGCAGCTTGGAGGTAGGGGATGAGCAGTTCTTC CASSLEVGDEQFF
TRBJ1-1 - - TRBV4-1 TGCGCCAGCAGCCAAGCCCCCGGACGGATGAACACTGAAGCTTTCTTT CASSQAPGRMNTEAFF
TRBJ1-1 many - TRBV4-3 TGCGCCAGCAGGACCGTTGGGGGGAACACTGAAGCTTTCTTT CASRTVGGNTEAFF
TRBJ2-3 - TRBD2 TRBV20-1 TGCAGTGCTAAAGGGCGGGGGGGCCCAGATACGCAGTATTTT CSAKGRGGPDTQYF
TRBJ1-3 many - TRBV20-1 TGCAGTGCTAGAGAGGGCTCTGGAAACACCATATATTTT CSAREGSGNTIYF
TRBJ1-6 - - TRBV12-3/TRBV12-4 TGTGCCAGCAGGAGGAATGAATGGTCACCCCTCCACTTT CASRRNEWSPLHF
TRBJ2-3 - TRBD2 TRBV18 TGTGCCAGCTCACCACCGGGACTAGCCTGGAGAGATACGCAGTATTTT CASSPPGLAWRDTQYF
TRBJ2-7 once - TRBV2 TGTGCCAGCAGCGAGCTCCAGGGGTACGACGAGCAGTACTTC CASSELQGYDEQYF
TRBJ2-1 few TRBD2 TRBV20-1 TGCAGTGCTTATTATAGCGGGGGGGCGGGTGAGCAGTTCTTC CSAYYSGGAGEQFF
TRBJ2-1 - TRBD2 TRBV29-1 TGCAGCGTTGAAGATGGCTACGGGAGGGCCGGTAATGAGCAGTTCTTC CSVEDGYGRAGNEQFF
TRBJ2-7 few TRBD1 TRBV12-5 TGTGCTAGTGGTTTGACGACAGGGGCTTTCTCCTACGAGCAGTACTTC CASGLTTGAFSYEQYF
TRBJ2-1 - TRBD2 TRBV10-3 TGTGCCATCAGTGAGGGGTTAGCGGGGGTAGTGGCGCAGTTCTTC CAISEGLAGVVAQFF
TRBJ2-7 few - TRBV7-9 TGTGCCAGCGCCGGGGCCTCCTACGAGCAGTACTTC CASAGASYEQYF
TRBJ2-5 many - TRBV20-1 TGCAGTGCTAGACTCGTGGGGGCCGGCCAAGAGACCCAGTACTTC CSARLVGAGQETQYF
TRBJ2-1 few TRBD2 TRBV20-1 TGCAGTGCTAGAGATCGCAATGTGGGCGGGAGGAACAATGAGCAGTTCTTC CSARDRNVGGRNNEQFF
TRBJ2-3 - TRBD2 TRBV3-1 TGTGCCAGCGGGCTAGCGGGAGGAGATACGCAGTATTTT CASGLAGGDTQYF
TRBJ2-2 - TRBD2 TRBV20-1 TGCAGTGCTAGAGATCAACGGGGGGGTAACACCGGGGAGCTGTTTTTT CSARDQRGGNTGELFF
TRBJ2-3 few - TRBV6-1 TGTGCCAGCACCACCTCCACCGGCGCAGATACGCAGTATTTT CASTTSTGADTQYF
TRBJ1-1 - - TRBV6-6 TGTGCCAGCAACCCGGTGAACACTGAAGCTTTCTTT CASNPVNTEAFF
TRBJ1-1 few TRBD1 TRBV5-1 TGCGCCAGCAGCTCAATGACAGGGTTGAACACTGAAGCTTTCTTT CASSSMTGLNTEAFF
TRBJ1-1 - - TRBV12-3/TRBV12-4 TGTGCCAGCAGTCCTGGGCCCCCGACATCCATGAACACTGAAGCTTTCTTT CASSPGPPTSMNTEAFF
TRBJ2-2 few TRBD2 TRBV12-3/TRBV12-4 TGTGCCAGCAGTCTAGCGGGGGGCTTCACCGGGGAGCTGTTTTTT CASSLAGGFTGELFF
TRBJ2-7 - - TRBV7-2 TGTGCCAGCAGCTCGGACAGTTTCGAGCAGTACTTC CASSSDSFEQYF
TRBJ2-7 - TRBD1 TRBV15 TGTGCCACCAGCCAGGACAGGGCGGCCTACGAGCAGTACTTC CATSQDRAAYEQYF
TRBJ2-3 once - TRBV6-5 TGTGCCAGCAGTTACGCGGGGATTAGCACAGATACGCAGTATTTT CASSYAGISTDTQYF
TRBJ2-3 - - TRBV29-1 TGCAGCGCAACGAGAGGGCAGGGAGGTTGGGGTACGCAGTATTTT CSATRGQGGWGTQYF
TRBJ2-6 - - TRBV7-6 TGTGCCAGCAGCTCGACAGCAGGGTCTGGGGCCAACGTCCTGACTTTC CASSSTAGSGANVLTF
TRBJ1-6 few - TRBV25-1 TGTGCCAGCAGACGACAGAGACCGAATTCACCCCTCCACTTT CASRRQRPNSPLHF
TRBJ2-5 - TRBD1 TRBV7-6 TGTGCCAGCAGCTTAGAGGCAGGGGGACCCGGTAGGGAGACCCAGTACTTC CASSLEAGGPGRETQYF
TRBJ1-3 - - TRBV10-2 TGCGCCAGCTTCCCCGGGACGGCCTCTGGAAACACCATATATTTT CASFPGTASGNTIYF
TRBJ1-6 few TRBD1 TRBV27 TGTGCCAGCAGTGACAGGGGGCTTAATTCACCCCTCCACTTT CASSDRGLNSPLHF
TRBJ2-7 - - TRBV12-3/TRBV12-4 TGTGCCAGCAGTTGGGGCAGGGTAAGATACTTC CASSWGRVRYF
TRBJ2-1 once TRBD2 TRBV6-4 TGTGCCAGCAGTGTTGACGGGGGGGCCGGAAATGAGCAGTTCTTC CASSVDGGAGNEQFF
TRBJ2-1 few TRBD1 TRBV5-1 TGCGCCAGCAGCTCCGGGACAGGGGCATTGAATGAGCAGTTCTTC CASSSGTGALNEQFF
TRBJ2-3 few - TRBV7-3 TGTGCCAGCAGCCCGACAGGTCCCACAGATACGCAGTATTTT CASSPTGPTDTQYF
TRBJ2-1 few - TRBV12-3/TRBV12-4 TGTGCCAGCAGTCCCAGGGGATACTACAATGAGCAGTTCTTC CASSPRGYYNEQFF
TRBJ2-5 - - TRBV20-1 TGCAGTGCTAGAAAGGGCAGGGTCGAAACCCAGTACTTC CSARKGRVETQYF
TRBJ2-5 few - TRBV7-9 TGTGCCAGCACCGAGAGGGAGCAGGGTGGAGAGACCCAGTACTTC CASTEREQGGETQYF